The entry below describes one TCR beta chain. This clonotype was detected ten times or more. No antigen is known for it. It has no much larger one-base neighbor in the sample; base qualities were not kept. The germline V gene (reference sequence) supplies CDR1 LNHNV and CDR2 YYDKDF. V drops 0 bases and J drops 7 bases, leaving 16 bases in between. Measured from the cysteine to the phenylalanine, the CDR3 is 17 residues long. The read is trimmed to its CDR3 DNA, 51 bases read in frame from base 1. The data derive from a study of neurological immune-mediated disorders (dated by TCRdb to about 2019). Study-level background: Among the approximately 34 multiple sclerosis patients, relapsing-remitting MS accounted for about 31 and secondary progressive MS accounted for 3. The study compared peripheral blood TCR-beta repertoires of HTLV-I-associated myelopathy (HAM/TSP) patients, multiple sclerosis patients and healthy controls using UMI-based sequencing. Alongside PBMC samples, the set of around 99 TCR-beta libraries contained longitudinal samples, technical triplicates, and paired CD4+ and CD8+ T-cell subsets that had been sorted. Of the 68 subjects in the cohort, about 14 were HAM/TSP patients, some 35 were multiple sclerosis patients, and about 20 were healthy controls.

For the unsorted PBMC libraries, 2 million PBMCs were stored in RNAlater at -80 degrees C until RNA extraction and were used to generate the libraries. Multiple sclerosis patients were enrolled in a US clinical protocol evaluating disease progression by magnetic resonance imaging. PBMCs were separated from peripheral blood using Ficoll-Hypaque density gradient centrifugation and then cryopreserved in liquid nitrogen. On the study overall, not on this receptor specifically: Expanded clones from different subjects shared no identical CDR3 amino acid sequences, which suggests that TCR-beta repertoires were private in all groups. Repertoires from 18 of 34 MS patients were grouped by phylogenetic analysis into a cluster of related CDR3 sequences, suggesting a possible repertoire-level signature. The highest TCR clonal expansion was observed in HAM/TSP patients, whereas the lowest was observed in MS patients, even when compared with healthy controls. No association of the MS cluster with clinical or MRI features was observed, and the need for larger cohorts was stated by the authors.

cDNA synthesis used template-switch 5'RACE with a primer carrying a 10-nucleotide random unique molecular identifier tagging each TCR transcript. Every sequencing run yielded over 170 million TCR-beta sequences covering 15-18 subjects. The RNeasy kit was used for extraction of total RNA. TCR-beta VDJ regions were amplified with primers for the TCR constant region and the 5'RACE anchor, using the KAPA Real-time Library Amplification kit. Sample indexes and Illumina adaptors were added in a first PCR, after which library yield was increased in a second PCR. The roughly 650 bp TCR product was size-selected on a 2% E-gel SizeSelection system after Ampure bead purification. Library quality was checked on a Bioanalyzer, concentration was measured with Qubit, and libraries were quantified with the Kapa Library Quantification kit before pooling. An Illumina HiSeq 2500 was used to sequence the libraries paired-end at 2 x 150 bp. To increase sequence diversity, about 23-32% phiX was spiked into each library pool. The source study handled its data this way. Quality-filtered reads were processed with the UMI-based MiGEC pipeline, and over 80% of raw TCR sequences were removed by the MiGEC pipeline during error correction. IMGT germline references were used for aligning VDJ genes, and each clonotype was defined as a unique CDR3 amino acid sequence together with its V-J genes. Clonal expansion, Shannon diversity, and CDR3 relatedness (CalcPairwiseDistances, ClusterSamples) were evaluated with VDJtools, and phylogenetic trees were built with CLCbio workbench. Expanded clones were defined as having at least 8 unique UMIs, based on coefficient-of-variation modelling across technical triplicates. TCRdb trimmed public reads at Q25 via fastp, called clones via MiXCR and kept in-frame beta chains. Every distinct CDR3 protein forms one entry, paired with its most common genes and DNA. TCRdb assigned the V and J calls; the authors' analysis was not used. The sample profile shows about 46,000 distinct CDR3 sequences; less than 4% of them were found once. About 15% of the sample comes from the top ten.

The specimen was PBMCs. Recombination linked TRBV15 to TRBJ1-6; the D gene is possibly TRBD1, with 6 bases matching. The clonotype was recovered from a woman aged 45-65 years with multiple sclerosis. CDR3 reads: CATSRESGWTANSPLHF. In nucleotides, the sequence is TGTGCCACCAGCAGAGAAAGTGGATGGACAGCCAATTCACCCCTCCACTTT.